This T cell receptor (beta chain) was sequenced for a study of a mutant IDH1 vaccine in newly diagnosed glioma. Study details: Of treated patients, 62.5% were men and about 38% women, averaging about 37 years. Patients were pretreated with radiotherapy, temozolomide, or both, mostly both.

Time point in this sample: baseline, week 1 (first vaccination visit). The treatment is: pre-vaccination baseline after standard-of-care therapy. The length of the CDR3 is 12 residues. Germline values: CDR1 SGHDT, CDR2 YYEEEE. The V end was cut by 1 base, the J end by 6 bases, with 7 bases between. The assay was immunoSEQ multiplex PCR, and TCRdb's table has in-frame clones only and misses some. Among about 69,000 clones listed, 80% to 90% were seen once. The chain recombines TRBV5-6 with TRBJ1-2; D call uncertain. This clonotype was obtained from a young man with glioma. The starting material was PBMCs, obtained from a glioma patient treated with radiotherapy, temozolomide or both. This CDR3 reads CASSLLGNGYTF. CDR3 DNA: TGTGCCAGCAGCTTGTTGGGAAATGGCTACACCTTC.